This T cell receptor beta chain stems from a study of blood T cell repertoires in COVID-19. Original processing notes: Amplification with reference gene primers provided the estimates of nucleated cell counts. The table came from immunoSEQ multiplex PCR; TCRdb's copy has only in-frame clones and leaves some out. D and trimming come from the DNA, and the V and J calls and clone size come from that table. Here the sample spans about 150,000 clones, around 89% being singletons. This clone was found a few times. CDR1 and CDR2 from the germline V gene are MDHEN and SYDVKM. The V segment lost 6 bases and the J segment 4 bases; nucleotides outside the gene matches: 9. The CDR3 is 15 residues long.

Sequences were obtained from peripheral blood. This receptor was taken from a man over 45 who had recovered from COVID-19. This chain connects TRBV28 to TRBJ2-3; TRBD1 matches at 8 bases. The CDR3 sequence: CASSTTGGAADTQYF. CDR3 nucleotide sequence: TGTGCCAGCAGCACAACAGGGGGTGCAGCAGATACGCAGTATTTT.